These 26 T cell receptor beta chains were sequenced from one sample in a study of cytomegalovirus exposure and HLA in healthy donors. The PCR had 60 Vbeta and 13 Jbeta primers. Profiling relied on immunoSEQ multiplex PCR, and the TCRdb table lists in-frame clones only, not all of them. Of 120,000 or so clones listed, 80% are singletons. What was sequenced was PBMCs. These receptors were obtained from a man aged 25 to 45 in good health and CMV-seropositive.

The chain couples TRBV18 to TRBJ1-2; TRBD1 matches at 9 bases. Germline V gives CDR1 KGHSH, CDR2 LQKENI. V shed 3 bases, J shed 6 bases, and the junction held 8 bases outside the gene matches. This CDR3 spans 15 amino acids. CDR3 sequence (DNA): TGTGCCAGCTCACCCGACGACAGGGGGGAGGATGGCTACACCTTC. Translated: CASSPDDRGEDGYTF.

The V gene is TRBV2, the J gene TRBJ2-3; D might be TRBD2 (5 bases). V lost 2 bases and J lost 0, with 6 bases in between. The germline V gene encodes CDR1 SNHLY and CDR2 FYNNEI. The CDR3 consists of 14 residues. DNA of the CDR3: TGTGCCAGCAGTGAACTAGCTAGCACAGATACGCAGTATTTT. It translates to CASSELASTDTQYF.

This clone was counted only a few times. The V gene is TRBV6-5, the J gene TRBJ1-3, with D maybe TRBD1 (6 bases). Germline V gene data show CDR1 as MNHEY and CDR2 as SVGAGI. The CDR3 is 13 residues long. V lost 9 bases, J lost 3 bases, and 12 bases lay in between. CDR3 amino acids: CASKTRGGNTIYF. The CDR3 DNA is TGTGCCAGTAAAACCAGGGGTGGAAACACCATATATTTT.

The rearrangement uses TRBV9 and TRBJ2-1; 9 bases line up with TRBD2. There are 15 residues in the CDR3. With V trimmed by 0 bases and J by 7 bases, 5 bases remained unmatched. Germline CDR1 and CDR2: SGDLS and YYNGEE. The CDR3 sequence: CASSVGGAGGNEQFF. The CDR3 DNA is TGTGCCAGCAGCGTAGGAGGAGCGGGGGGTAATGAGCAGTTCTTC. The whole variable domain, remainder taken from reference TRBV9 and TRBJ2-1, is DSGVTQTPKHLITATGQRVTLRCSPRSGDLSVYWYQQSLDQGLQFLIQYYNGEERAKGNILERFSAQQFPDLHSELNLSSLELGDSALYFCASSVGGAGGNEQFFGPGTRLTVL.

The genes are TRBV6-5 and TRBJ1-1; D gene uncertain. The CDR3 covers 15 residues. Germline loops: CDR1 MNHEY, CDR2 SVGAGI. Trimming left V 2 bases short and J 2 bases short, with 12 bases between. The CDR3 loop is CASSYSSWLNTEAFF. CDR3 coding DNA: TGTGCCAGCAGTTACAGCTCTTGGTTAAACACTGAAGCTTTCTTT.

The rearrangement joins TRBV29-1 to TRBJ1-2; 10 bases agree with TRBD1. This CDR3 is 12 amino acids long. With 7 bases clipped from V and 8 bases from J, the junction kept 7 bases outside the gene matches. Germline V CDR1 and CDR2: SQVTM, ANQGSEA. CDR3 in DNA: TGCAGCGCCTTAGACAGGGGGCTAGGCTACACCTTC. Protein: CSALDRGLGYTF.

The gene calls are TRBV18 and TRBJ2-5, with no clear D. Trimming removed 1 base from V and 9 bases from J, with 3 bases in between. CDR1 and CDR2 (germline): KGHSH, LQKENI. The CDR3 runs to 10 residues. The CDR3 reads CASSPRPQYF. The CDR3 DNA reads TGTGCCAGCTCACCACGGCCCCAGTACTTC.

This clone occurred a few times. The chain uses TRBV27 and TRBJ1-1; D gene unclear. In germline, CDR1 is MNHEY, CDR2 SMNVEV (reference sequence). This CDR3 is 14 amino acids long. With 0 bases removed from V and 5 bases from J, the gap between germline ends came to 10 bases. As DNA, the CDR3 is TGTGCCAGCAGTTTATCGCCTCCGGGGACTGAAGCTTTCTTT. Translating gives CASSLSPPGTEAFF.

This clone was seen only a few times. The chain couples TRBV7-2 to TRBJ2-5; D unresolved. The V gene lost 1 base and the J gene lost 10 bases, with 13 bases spanning the gap. Germline V gene sequence: CDR1 SGHTA, CDR2 FQGNSA. This CDR3 has 13 amino acids. The CDR3 nucleotides are TGTGCCAGCAGCTTAGGGAGCAGAAATGGCCAGTACTTC. Its protein product is CASSLGSRNGQYF.

This clone was observed a handful of times. The V gene is TRBV6-5, the J gene TRBJ1-2; TRBD1 might be the D (6 bases). Per the germline V gene, CDR1 is MNHEY and CDR2 is SVGAGI. The CDR3 contains 15 residues. The V gene lost 2 bases and the J gene lost 7 bases, with 17 bases spanning the gap. CDR3 sequence: CASSYRGAGMRGYTF. The CDR3, as DNA: TGTGCCAGCAGTTACCGGGGGGCAGGGATGCGTGGCTACACCTTC.

The chain links TRBV27 to TRBJ2-3; 10 nucleotides agree with TRBD2. This CDR3 is built from 17 residues. V shed 3 bases, J shed 6 bases, and the junction held 12 bases outside the gene matches. The V gene's germline CDR1 is MNHEY and CDR2 SMNVEV (reference sequence). The CDR3 is CASSFFQAGGEGDTQYF. The CDR3, as DNA: TGTGCCAGCAGTTTTTTTCAAGCGGGGGGGGAGGGGGATACGCAGTATTTT.

The gene calls are TRBV9 and TRBJ2-5, with 11 bases matching TRBD1. V was clipped by 2 bases and J by 8 bases; unmatched bases: 5. This CDR3 spans 14 amino acids. Germline values: CDR1 SGDLS, CDR2 YYNGEE. DNA of the CDR3: TGTGCCAGCAGCGTCCGGGACAGGGGGAAAACCCAGTACTTC. Its translation is CASSVRDRGKTQYF. The variable domain in full, completed from reference TRBV9 and TRBJ2-5, reads DSGVTQTPKHLITATGQRVTLRCSPRSGDLSVYWYQQSLDQGLQFLIQYYNGEERAKGNILERFSAQQFPDLHSELNLSSLELGDSALYFCASSVRDRGKTQYFGPGTRLLVL.

This chain's CDR3 is CASSVQTSTDTQYF. The CDR3 nucleotides are TGTGCCAGCAGCGTTCAAACTAGCACAGATACGCAGTATTTT. The chain couples TRBV9 to TRBJ2-3, with unresolved D. Trimming shortened V by 2 bases and J by 0 bases, and 7 bases separated the two germline ends. The germline CDR1 and CDR2 sequences are SGDLS and YYNGEE. This CDR3 contains 14 residues.

This chain uses TRBV19 with TRBJ1-1; D is possibly TRBD1 (5 bases). The V end was cut by 9 bases, the J end by 0 bases, with 17 bases between. The CDR3 is made up of 15 amino acids. The germline gives CDR1 LNHDA, CDR2 SQIVND (reference sequence). CDR3 sequence: CASLTNGQMNTEAFF. CDR3 nucleotide sequence: TGTGCCAGCCTAACTAACGGACAAATGAACACTGAAGCTTTCTTT.

In nucleotides, the CDR3 is TGCGCCAGCAGCCAAGACGGGGGGAATTGGGATGGGCAAATGAACACTGAAGCTTTCTTT. Residues: CASSQDGGNWDGQMNTEAFF. The gene calls are TRBV4-1 and TRBJ1-1; a possible D gene is TRBD1 (5 bases). Germline-derived CDR1 and CDR2 are MGHRA and YSYEKL. V lost 0 bases and J lost 0, with 23 bases in between. The CDR3 extends over 20 amino acids.

The chain carries TRBV2 and TRBJ1-1, with D tentatively TRBD1 (5 bases). V lost 1 base to trimming and J lost 2 bases, with 11 bases between them. The CDR3 has 15 residues. Germline CDR1 SNHLY, CDR2 FYNNEI. CDR3 DNA sequence: TGTGCCAGCAGTGAAGACGGGGGGGGAAACACTGAAGCTTTCTTT. Amino acids: CASSEDGGGNTEAFF.

J is TRBJ1-1 and V is TRBV7-9; D is possibly TRBD1 (5 bases). CDR3 size: 16 residues. The germline CDR1 and CDR2 sequences are SEHNR and FQNEAQ (reference sequence). V lost 5 bases to trimming and J lost 1 base, with 17 bases between them. This CDR3 is CASSAPRGGANTEAFF. The CDR3 DNA reads TGTGCCAGCAGCGCCCCTCGGGGGGGTGCGAACACTGAAGCTTTCTTT.

Only one count was recorded for this clone. This chain links TRBV27 with TRBJ2-3; TRBD1 is a possible D gene (7 bases). The CDR3 extends over 16 amino acids. CDR1 is MNHEY and CDR2 is SMNVEV in the germline V gene (reference sequence). Trimming took 5 bases from V and 4 from J, leaving 19 bases between them. The CDR3 loop is CASSRIRQGGPDTQYF. The CDR3 nucleotides read TGTGCCAGCAGTAGAATAAGGCAGGGGGGTCCAGATACGCAGTATTTT.

This clone occurred once. This chain uses TRBV2 with TRBJ2-5; TRBD2 matches at 8 bases. Losses at the gene ends were 10 bases for V and 0 bases for J; bases not matched to a gene: 10. Germline V gene data show CDR1 as SNHLY and CDR2 as FYNNEI. CDR3 length equals 15 residues. This CDR3 reads CATHGRGANQETQYF. The DNA of the CDR3 is TGTGCCACCCATGGGCGGGGGGCTAACCAAGAGACCCAGTACTTC.

This rearrangement joins TRBV2 to TRBJ1-2; 11 nucleotides align to TRBD1. This CDR3 is built from 15 residues. The germline CDR1 and CDR2 sequences are SNHLY and FYNNEI. Trimming cost V 4 bases and J 7 bases; bases outside gene matches: 8. The CDR3 spells CASSGDKGTGGGYTF. Here the CDR3 DNA reads TGTGCCAGCAGTGGAGACAAAGGGACAGGGGGTGGCTACACCTTC.

The rearrangement uses TRBV4-1 and TRBJ1-6; 8 bases match TRBD1. The CDR3 has 14 amino acids. J lost 10 bases, V lost 3 bases, and 5 bases had no gene match. The germline V gene encodes CDR1 MGHRA and CDR2 YSYEKL. The CDR3 DNA follows: TGCGCCAGCAGCCAGGCAGGGGGCTGGTCACCCCTCCACTTT. Its protein is CASSQAGGWSPLHF.

This clone was detected once. The rearrangement uses TRBV7-2 and TRBJ1-1; TRBD1 matches 7 bases. With V trimmed by 5 bases and J by 5 bases, 11 bases remained unmatched. CDR3 length equals 15 residues. Germline loops: CDR1 SGHTA, CDR2 FQGNSA. CDR3 coding DNA: TGTGCCAGCAGCACCCGACAGGGCTCGGGGACTGAAGCTTTCTTT. Translated, it gives CASSTRQGSGTEAFF.

The gene calls are TRBV2 and TRBJ1-4; D not certain. CDR1 is SNHLY and CDR2 is FYNNEI in the germline V gene. The length of the CDR3 is 15 residues. The V end was cut by 3 bases, the J end by 0 bases, with 8 bases between. CDR3 nucleotide sequence: TGTGCCAGCAGTGAGGCGGGATCAACTAATGAAAAACTGTTTTTT. It translates to CASSEAGSTNEKLFF. Full variable domain (rest looked up from reference TRBV2 and TRBJ1-4): EPEVTQTPSHQVTQMGQEVILRCVPISNHLYFYWYRQILGQKVEFLVSFYNNEISEKSEIFDDQFSVERPDGSNFTLKIRSTKLEDSAMYFCASSEAGSTNEKLFFGSGTQLSVL.

The chain combines TRBV25-1 with TRBJ1-3, with a tentative D call TRBD1 (6 bases). Trimming shortened V by 5 bases and J by 0 bases, and 14 bases separated the two germline ends. Germline CDR1 is MGHDK and CDR2 is SYGVNS. The CDR3 length is 16 residues. The CDR3 bases are TGTGCCAGCAGTCAAACAGGGCTAAGCTCTGGAAACACCATATATTTT. This translates into CASSQTGLSSGNTIYF.

The chain uses TRBV10-3 and TRBJ1-6, with D hard to call. The V end was cut by 0 bases, the J end by 7 bases, with 4 bases between. CDR1 and CDR2 from the germline V gene are ENHRY and SYGVKD. The CDR3 extends over 13 amino acids. The CDR3 bases are TGTGCCATCAGTGAGTCGGAGAATTCACCCCTCCACTTT. Its protein product is CAISESENSPLHF.

This clone was seen just once. The chain uses TRBV21-1 and TRBJ1-5; the D segment call TRBD1 is taken from the table without a DNA check. TRBV21-1 is designated a pseudogene. The CDR3 covers 18 residues. CDR3 sequence: CASSKETGGRVLVQPQHF. The CDR3 DNA reads as TGTGCCAGCAGCAAGGAAACAGGGGGCCGCGTTTTGGTACAGCCCCAGCATTTT.